This TCR beta chain was captured by sequencing in a study of Ad26.COV2.S vaccination and SARS-CoV-2 variants. Overall study: Administration of Ad26.COV2.S was intramuscular, either once or twice 56 days apart. Study-wide results and caveats: Possible underestimation of total T cell responses by the TCR breadth and depth analyses was noted.

The length of the CDR3 is 13 residues. With 3 bases removed from V and 5 bases from J, the gap between germline ends came to 10 bases. CDR1 is SGHNT and CDR2 is YENEEA in the germline V gene. Stated treatment: some 20 received Ad26.COV2.S at low or high dose, single or two shots; about 5 received placebo; per-sample allocation not given. On day 63 after the first injection, vaccine and placebo recipients gave samples. Sequencing used immunoSEQ multiplex PCR; TCRdb keeps in-frame clones, though not all of them. The sample records 300,000 to 500,000 clones, roughly nine tenths being singletons. About this clone: Its antigen is currently unknown.

This clonotype was obtained from a person between 18 and 59 years old who received the Ad26.COV2.S COVID-19 vaccine or a placebo. V and J are TRBV11-3 and TRBJ1-1; tentatively, D is TRBD1 (6 bases). Specimen: peripheral blood, collected in a trial of Ad26.COV2.S vaccine versus placebo. The CDR3 spells CASSFNRETEAFF. The CDR3 DNA is TGTGCCAGCAGCTTTAACAGGGAGACTGAAGCTTTCTTT. The whole variable domain, filled in from reference TRBV11-3 and TRBJ1-1, reads EAGVVQSPRYKIIEKKQPVAFWCNPISGHNTLYWYLQNLGQGPELLIRYENEEAVDDSQLPKDRFSAERLKGVDSTLKIQPAELGDSAVYLCASSFNRETEAFFGQGTRLTVV.